Listed here are 8 T cell receptor beta chains from one sample, sequenced in a study of T-cell reconstitution after alpha-beta-depleted transplantation in children. For TCRbeta, the library was prepared with unique molecular identifiers. MiXCR was run by TCRdb on the PCR reads, yielding one entry per CDR3 protein. There are fewer than 700,000 distinct CDR3 sequences in the sample; about an eighth occur only once, and around 2.2% lies in the top ten. The sequencing here drew on PBMCs, mostly from graft donor cells, taken 360 days after TCRalphabeta/CD19-depleted stem cell transplant. The receptor set was obtained from a male patient aged 10 to 17 who had a stem cell transplant for acute myeloid leukemia, so the T cells may come from the graft donor.

This clonotype turned up a few times. This sequence joins TRBV12-3 or TRBV12-4 and TRBJ2-7; D remains unclear. The V end lost 1 base, the J end lost 4 bases, and 11 bases lay between the germline ends. The CDR3 spans 14 residues. CDR3 amino acids: CASSLERLAYEQYF. In DNA form, the CDR3 reads TGTGCCAGCAGTTTAGAGCGTCTGGCGTACGAGCAGTACTTC.

This clonotype was detected only a few times. This chain connects TRBV11-3 to TRBJ2-7, with D unresolved. This CDR3 spans 13 amino acids. Per the germline V gene, CDR1 is SGHNT and CDR2 is YENEEA. Trimming pared 1 base from V and 3 bases from J, leaving 7 bases between. The CDR3 region is CASSLALDYEQYF. The CDR3 DNA sequence: TGTGCCAGCAGCTTAGCCCTCGACTACGAGCAGTACTTC.

This clonotype was seen more than once but under ten times. The chain joins TRBV19 to TRBJ2-5, with 10 bases that match TRBD1. Germline CDR1 LNHDA, CDR2 SQIVND (reference sequence). The CDR3 is 16 amino acids. Trimming at V came to 3 bases and at J to 1 base, leaving 5 bases not matched to a gene. CDR3 protein: CASSMGDRGPQETQYF. The DNA of the CDR3 is TGTGCCAGTAGTATGGGGGACAGGGGACCCCAAGAGACCCAGTACTTC.

This clonotype was seen a few times. The CDR3 reads CASRSSPAQVYSNQPQHF. The DNA for the CDR3 is TGTGCCAGCAGATCTTCCCCCGCTCAGGTCTATAGCAATCAGCCCCAGCATTTT. This chain joins TRBV28 and TRBJ1-5, with unresolved D. The germline CDR1 and CDR2 sequences are MDHEN and SYDVKM. This CDR3 region has 18 residues. The ends were cut back, 6 bases at V and 0 bases at J, with 21 bases in the middle.

This clonotype has a count of ten or more. The V and J genes are TRBV4-3 and TRBJ2-1; 9 bases align to TRBD1. Germline loops: CDR1 LGHNA, CDR2 YSLEER. J was trimmed by 10 bases and V by 7 bases; bases with no gene match: 14. This CDR3 spans 15 amino acids. CDR3 loop: CASNRGQGNPEEQFF. In DNA, the CDR3 is TGCGCCAGCAACCGAGGACAGGGGAATCCAGAGGAGCAGTTCTTC.

This chain connects TRBV6-1 to TRBJ2-7, with 11 positions matching TRBD2. The CDR3 covers 17 residues. Germline V gives CDR1 MNHNS, CDR2 SASEGT. With V trimmed by 5 bases and J by 0 bases, 9 bases remained unmatched. The chain's CDR3 is CASSRLAGSSASYEQYF. CDR3 in DNA: TGTGCCAGCAGTAGACTAGCGGGATCGAGTGCCTCCTACGAGCAGTACTTC.

J is TRBJ2-3 and V is TRBV7-3, with 8 bases matching TRBD1. This CDR3 has 14 residues. Germline assignment: CDR1 SGHTA and CDR2 FQGTGA. V shed 5 bases, J shed 2 bases, and the junction held 3 bases outside the gene matches. The CDR3 here is CASSPTGATDTQYF. In nucleotides, the CDR3 is TGTGCCAGCAGCCCGACAGGGGCCACAGATACGCAGTATTTT.

This clonotype was found a few times. CDR3 nucleotide sequence: TGTGCCAGCAGTTTAGGGCGGAACGAGCAGTACTTC. Amino acids: CASSLGRNEQYF. The chain uses TRBV27 and TRBJ2-7; D call uncertain. Germline V gene lookup returns CDR1 MNHEY and CDR2 SMNVEV (reference sequence). Trimming cost V 2 bases and J 5 bases, with 7 bases left between them. CDR3 length equals 12 residues.